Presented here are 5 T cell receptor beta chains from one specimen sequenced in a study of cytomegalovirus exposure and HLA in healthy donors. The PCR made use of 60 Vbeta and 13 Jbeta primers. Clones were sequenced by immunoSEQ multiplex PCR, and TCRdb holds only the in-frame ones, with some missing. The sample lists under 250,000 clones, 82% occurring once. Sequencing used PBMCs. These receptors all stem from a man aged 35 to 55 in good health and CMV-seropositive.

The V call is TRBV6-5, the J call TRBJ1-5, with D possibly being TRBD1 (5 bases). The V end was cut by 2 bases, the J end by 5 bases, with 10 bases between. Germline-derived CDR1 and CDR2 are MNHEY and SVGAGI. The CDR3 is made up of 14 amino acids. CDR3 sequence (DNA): TGTGCCAGCAGTTACGGGGCAGGGTATCAGCCCCAGCATTTT. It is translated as CASSYGAGYQPQHF.

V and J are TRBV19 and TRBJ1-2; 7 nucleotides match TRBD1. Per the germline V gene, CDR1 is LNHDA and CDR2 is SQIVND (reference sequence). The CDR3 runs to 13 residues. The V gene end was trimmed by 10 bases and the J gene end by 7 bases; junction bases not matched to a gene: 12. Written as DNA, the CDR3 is TGTGCCACTGGAAACAGGGGATATTCTGGCTACACCTTC. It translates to CATGNRGYSGYTF.

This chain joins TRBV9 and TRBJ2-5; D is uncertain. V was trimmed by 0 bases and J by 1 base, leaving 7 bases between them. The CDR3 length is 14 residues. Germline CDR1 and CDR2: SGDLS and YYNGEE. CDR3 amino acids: CASSVGPIQETQYF. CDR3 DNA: TGTGCCAGCAGCGTAGGGCCAATCCAAGAGACCCAGTACTTC.

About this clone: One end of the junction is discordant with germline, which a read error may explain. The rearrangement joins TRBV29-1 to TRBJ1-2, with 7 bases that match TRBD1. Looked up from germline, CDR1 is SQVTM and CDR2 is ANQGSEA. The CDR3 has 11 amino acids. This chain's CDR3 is CSVGDSYGYIF. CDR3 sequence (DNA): TGCAGCGTTGGGGACAGTTATGGCTACATCTTC.

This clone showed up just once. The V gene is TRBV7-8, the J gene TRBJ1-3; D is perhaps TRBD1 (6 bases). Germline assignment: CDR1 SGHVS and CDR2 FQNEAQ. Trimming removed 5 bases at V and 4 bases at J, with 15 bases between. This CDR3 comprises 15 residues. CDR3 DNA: TGTGCCAGCAGCCCCGGCACAGGGTGGGGAAACACCATATATTTT. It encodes CASSPGTGWGNTIYF.